The 14 T cell receptor beta chains presented below share a single source sample, sequenced in a study of immune evolution from preneoplasia to lung adenocarcinoma. The repertoire was sequenced with immunoSEQ multiplex PCR; TCRdb's copy has only in-frame clones and lacks some. The data hold a few thousand clones, with over 75% observed a single time. The sample was FFPE adjacent normal lung tissue. Receptor source: a person aged 60-80 years with lung adenocarcinoma.

The gene calls are TRBV28 and TRBJ1-1; D gene unclear. This CDR3 is 11 amino acids long. Germline assignment: CDR1 MDHEN and CDR2 SYDVKM. Trimming left V 4 bases short and J 3 bases short, with 3 bases between. The CDR3 reads CASSYYTEAFF. The CDR3 bases are TGTGCCAGCAGTTACTACACTGAAGCTTTCTTT.

The J gene is TRBJ1-1, the V gene TRBV5-4; D possibly corresponds to TRBD1 (6 bases). Germline values: CDR1 SGHNT, CDR2 YYREEE (reference sequence). This CDR3 comprises 16 residues. The ends were cut back, 4 bases at V and 0 bases at J, with 16 bases in the middle. CDR3 in DNA: TGTGCCAGCAGCCCGTCAGGGGCAGGGATGAACACTGAAGCTTTCTTT. It encodes CASSPSGAGMNTEAFF.

The gene calls are TRBV7-8 and TRBJ2-7; D might be TRBD2 (6 bases). V gave up 4 bases and J gave up 3 bases, with 16 bases separating them. The V gene's germline CDR1 is SGHVS and CDR2 FQNEAQ. The CDR3 contains 15 residues. CDR3 nucleotide sequence: TGTGCCAGCAGCTCCCGTCTGGGACTGAACTACGAGCAGTACTTC. Translating gives CASSSRLGLNYEQYF.

The chain joins TRBV9 to TRBJ1-3, with 8 bases fitting TRBD1. V lost 0 bases to trimming and J lost 2 bases; unmatched junction nucleotides: 7. The CDR3 is made up of 17 amino acids. The germline V gene has CDR1 SGDLS and CDR2 YYNGEE. DNA of the CDR3: TGTGCCAGCAGCGTAGGGAGCGGCAGGGGGCCTGGAAACACCATATATTTT. It is translated as CASSVGSGRGPGNTIYF.

The sample holds one count of this clone. The chain carries TRBV11-1 and TRBJ2-7, with a tentative D call TRBD1 (5 bases). This CDR3 has 13 amino acids. V was shortened by 1 base and J by 3 bases, with 7 bases between the two germline ends. Germline V CDR1 and CDR2: SGHAT, FQDESV (reference sequence). The CDR3 nucleotides read TGTGCCAGCAGCTTAGGAAGGGGCTACGAGCAGTACTTC. Amino acids: CASSLGRGYEQYF. The entire variable domain, with the rest obtained from reference TRBV11-1 and TRBJ2-7, is as follows: EAEVAQSPRYKITEKSQAVAFWCDPISGHATLYWYRQILGQGPELLVQFQDESVVDDSQLPKDRFSAERLKGVDSTLKIQPAELGDSAMYLCASSLGRGYEQYFGPGTRLTVT.

The sample holds one count of this clone. V and J are TRBV5-8 and TRBJ2-7; D tentatively reads TRBD1 or TRBD2 (6 bases each). Germline V gene lookup returns CDR1 SGHTS and CDR2 YDEGEE. The CDR3 sequence is 14 residues long. The V end was cut by 0 bases, the J end by 5 bases, with 12 bases between. CDR3 DNA sequence: TGTGCCAGCAGCTTGGTGACGGGGGCCAACGAGCAGTACTTC. Residues: CASSLVTGANEQYF.

The V and J genes are TRBV6-1 and TRBJ1-4; D remains ambiguous. The CDR3 has 15 residues. V lost 2 bases to trimming and J lost 2 bases, with 9 bases between them. CDR1 is MNHNS and CDR2 is SASEGT in the germline V gene. The DNA for the CDR3 is TGTGCCAGCAGTGAAAACGAAGGGACTAATGAAAAACTGTTTTTT. This translates into CASSENEGTNEKLFF.

The chain links TRBV6-1 to TRBJ1-2, with a weak D call TRBD1 (5 bases). The CDR3 has 14 amino acids. Trimming left V 7 bases short and J 8 bases short, with 20 bases between. From germline, CDR1 is MNHNS and CDR2 SASEGT. The CDR3 loop is CASTNSPGGFGYTF. Here the CDR3 DNA reads TGTGCCAGCACCAACTCCCCGGGGGGGTTCGGCTACACCTTC.

The chain links TRBV2 to TRBJ1-2, with D unresolved. The CDR3 covers 16 residues. The V end was cut by 4 bases, the J end by 6 bases, with 21 bases between. The germline V gene encodes CDR1 SNHLY and CDR2 FYNNEI. CDR3 nucleotides: TGTGCCAGCAGTGTCCCCCATATTGGCCTCCAGAATGGCTACACCTTC. It codes for CASSVPHIGLQNGYTF.

The gene calls are TRBV7-2 and TRBJ2-5, with D possibly TRBD2 on 6 matching bases. The CDR3 is 15 amino acids. The V and J ends lost 3 bases and 2 bases respectively, with 13 bases between them. CDR1 and CDR2 (germline): SGHTA, FQGNSA. CDR3 bases: TGTGCCAGCAGCTTTTCGACTGGACTACAAGAGACCCAGTACTTC. This codes for CASSFSTGLQETQYF.

This clone was observed a handful of times. The V call is TRBV11-3, the J call TRBJ2-2; the D is unclear. Germline loops: CDR1 SGHNT, CDR2 YENEEA. The CDR3 consists of 13 residues. The V and J ends lost 3 bases and 1 base respectively, with 3 bases between them. In nucleotides, the CDR3 is TGTGCCAGCAGCTTGAGGAACACCGGGGAGCTGTTTTTT. Translated, it gives CASSLRNTGELFF.

This chain uses TRBV2 with TRBJ1-2, with TRBD1 as a possible D gene (6 bases). Per the germline V gene, CDR1 is SNHLY and CDR2 is FYNNEI. This CDR3 spans 13 amino acids. V lost 6 bases and J lost 7, with 15 bases in between. The CDR3 loop reads CASREQGMGGYTF. The CDR3 DNA reads TGTGCCAGCAGGGAACAGGGTATGGGTGGCTACACCTTC.

DNA for the CDR3: TGTGCCAGCAGCGTCGGACCACCAGATACGCAGTATTTT. The encoded protein is CASSVGPPDTQYF. This sequence joins TRBV9 and TRBJ2-3; D remains ambiguous. The CDR3 length is 13 residues. Germline-derived CDR1 and CDR2 are SGDLS and YYNGEE. V dropped 2 bases and J dropped 4 bases, with 8 bases sitting between them.

This clone was detected only once. The chain employs TRBV28 and TRBJ2-7; 10 nucleotides agree with TRBD1. CDR1 and CDR2 (germline): MDHEN, SYDVKM. The junction had 7 bases not matched to a gene; V was cut back by 6 bases and J by 2 bases. There are 15 residues in the CDR3. The DNA of the CDR3 is TGTGCCAGCAGCTCTGCCGGGACAGGGGCCTACGAGCAGTACTTC. Translated, it gives CASSSAGTGAYEQYF.